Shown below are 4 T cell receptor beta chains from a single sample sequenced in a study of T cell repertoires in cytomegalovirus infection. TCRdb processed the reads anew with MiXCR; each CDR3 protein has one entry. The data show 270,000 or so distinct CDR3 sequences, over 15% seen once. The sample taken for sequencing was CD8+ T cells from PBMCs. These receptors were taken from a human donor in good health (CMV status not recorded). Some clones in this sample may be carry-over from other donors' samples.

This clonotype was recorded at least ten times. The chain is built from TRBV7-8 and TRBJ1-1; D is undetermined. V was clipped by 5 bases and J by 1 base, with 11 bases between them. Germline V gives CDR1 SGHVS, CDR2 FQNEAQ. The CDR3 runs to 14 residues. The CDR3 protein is CASSAEWGNTEAFF. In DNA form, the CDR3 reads TGTGCCAGCAGCGCAGAATGGGGGAACACTGAAGCTTTCTTT.

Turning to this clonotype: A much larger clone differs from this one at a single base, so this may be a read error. As DNA, the CDR3 is TGTGCCAGCAGCACGGCTAGAGACAGGGACTACAATAAGCAGTTCTTC. Amino acid sequence: CASSTARDRDYNKQFF. The chain carries TRBV6-2 or TRBV6-3 and TRBJ2-1, with D perhaps matching TRBD1 or TRBD2 (7 bases each). This CDR3 spans 16 amino acids. Looked up from germline, CDR1 is MNHEY and CDR2 is SVGEGT.

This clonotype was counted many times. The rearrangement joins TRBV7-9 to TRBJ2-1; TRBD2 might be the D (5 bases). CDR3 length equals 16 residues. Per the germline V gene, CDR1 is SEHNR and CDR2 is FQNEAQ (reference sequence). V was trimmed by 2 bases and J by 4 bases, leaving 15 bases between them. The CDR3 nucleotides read TGTGCCAGCAGCTTATCCGGGGTCTCCATTTACAATGAGCAGTTCTTC. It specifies CASSLSGVSIYNEQFF.

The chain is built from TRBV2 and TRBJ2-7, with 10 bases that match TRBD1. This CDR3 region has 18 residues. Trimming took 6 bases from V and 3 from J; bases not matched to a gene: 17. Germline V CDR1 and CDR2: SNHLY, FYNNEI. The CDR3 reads CASRDWTGGKSLGYEQYF. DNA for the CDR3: TGTGCCAGCAGAGATTGGACAGGGGGGAAGTCTTTGGGCTACGAGCAGTACTTC.